This T cell receptor beta chain derives from a study of T cell responses to AZD1222 COVID-19 vaccine. The study, taken as a whole, reports: Close to half of all spike-specific TCRs reportedly target regions of the variants that are unmutated. Baseline testing showed seropositivity in only a handful of AZD1222 recipients. The donor cohort was predominantly white British with a female majority, and clonal diversity may have been underestimated.

V was clipped by 4 bases and J by 1 base, with 10 bases between them. From germline, CDR1 is SNHLY and CDR2 FYNNEI. The CDR3 extends over 14 amino acids. The repertoire was sequenced with immunoSEQ multiplex PCR; TCRdb's copy has only in-frame clones and lacks some. The sample has 150,000 or so clones, more than 80% seen once; the top ten hold 3.5% to 5.5%. Remarks on this clone: The antigen is not known.

The material was peripheral blood, obtained 28 days after the second dose of the MenACWY control vaccine. This TCR came from an adult who received the MenACWY meningococcal vaccine as a control. The gene calls are TRBV2 and TRBJ1-1, with D unresolved. CDR3 in DNA: TGTGCCAGCAGTGGGTTTCTTAAGAACACTGAAGCTTTCTTT. This codes for CASSGFLKNTEAFF.